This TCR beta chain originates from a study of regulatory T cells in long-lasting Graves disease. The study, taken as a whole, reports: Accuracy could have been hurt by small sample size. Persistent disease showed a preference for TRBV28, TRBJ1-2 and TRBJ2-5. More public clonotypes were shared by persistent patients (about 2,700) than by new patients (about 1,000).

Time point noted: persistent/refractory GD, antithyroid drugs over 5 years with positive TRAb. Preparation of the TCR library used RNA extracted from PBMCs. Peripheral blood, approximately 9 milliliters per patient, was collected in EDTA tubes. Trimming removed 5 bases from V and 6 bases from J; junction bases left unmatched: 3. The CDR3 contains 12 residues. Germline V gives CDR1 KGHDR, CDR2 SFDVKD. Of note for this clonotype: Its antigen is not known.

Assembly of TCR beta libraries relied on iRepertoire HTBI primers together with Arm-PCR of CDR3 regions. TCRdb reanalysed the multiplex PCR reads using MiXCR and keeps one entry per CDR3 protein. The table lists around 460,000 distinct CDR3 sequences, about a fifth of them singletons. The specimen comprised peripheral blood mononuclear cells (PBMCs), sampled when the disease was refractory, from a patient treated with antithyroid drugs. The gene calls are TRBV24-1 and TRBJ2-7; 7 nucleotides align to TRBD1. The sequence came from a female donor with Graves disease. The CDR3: CATSVQGSEQYF. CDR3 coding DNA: TGTGCCACCAGTGTACAGGGGTCCGAGCAGTACTTC.